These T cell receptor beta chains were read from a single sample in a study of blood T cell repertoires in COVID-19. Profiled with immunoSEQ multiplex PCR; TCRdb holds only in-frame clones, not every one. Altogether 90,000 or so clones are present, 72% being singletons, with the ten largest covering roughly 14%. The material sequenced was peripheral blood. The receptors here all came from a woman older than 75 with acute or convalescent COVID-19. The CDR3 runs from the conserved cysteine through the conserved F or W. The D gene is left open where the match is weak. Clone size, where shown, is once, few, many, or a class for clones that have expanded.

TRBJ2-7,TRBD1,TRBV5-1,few,CASSSGQLYEQYF,TGCGCCAGCAGCTCGGGACAGCTTTACGAGCAGTACTTC
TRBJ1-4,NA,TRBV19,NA,CASTDSIRDIDEKLFF,TGTGCCAGTACCGACTCGATCCGGGACATTGATGAAAAACTGTTTTTT
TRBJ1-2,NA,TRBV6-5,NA,CASRVGHPGYGYTF,TGTGCCAGCAGGGTGGGGCATCCTGGCTATGGCTACACCTTC
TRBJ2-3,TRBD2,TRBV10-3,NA,CAINTGTSGLDTQYF,TGTGCCATCAACACCGGGACTAGCGGGTTAGATACGCAGTATTTT
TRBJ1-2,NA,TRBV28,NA,CASSLISGDTYGYTF,TGTGCCAGCAGTTTAATCTCGGGAGACACCTATGGCTACACCTTC
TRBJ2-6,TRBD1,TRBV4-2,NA,CASSRDRGAGANVLTF,TGTGCCAGCAGCCGGGACAGGGGAGCCGGGGCCAACGTCCTGACTTTC
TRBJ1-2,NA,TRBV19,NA,CASSIGGPGLHYGYTF,TGTGCCAGTAGTATAGGGGGACCGGGACTCCACTATGGCTACACCTTC
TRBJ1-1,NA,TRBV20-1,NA,CSASSGTVNTEAFF,TGCAGTGCTAGTAGTGGTACGGTGAACACTGAAGCTTTCTTT
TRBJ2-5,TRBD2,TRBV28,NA,CASSFGTRKETQYF,TGTGCCAGCAGTTTTGGGACTAGGAAAGAGACCCAGTACTTC
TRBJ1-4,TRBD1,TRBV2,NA,CASINRQGEGEKLFF,TGTGCCAGCATTAACCGACAGGGTGAAGGTGAAAAACTGTTTTTT
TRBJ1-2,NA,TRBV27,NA,CASSFKLARGPYGYTF,TGTGCCAGCAGTTTTAAGTTGGCCAGGGGCCCCTATGGCTACACCTTC
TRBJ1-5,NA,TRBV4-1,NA,CASSQGERQPQHF,TGCGCCAGCAGCCAAGGGGAGAGGCAGCCCCAGCATTTT
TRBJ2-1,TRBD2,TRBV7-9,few,CASSLGRLAGRNEQFF,TGTGCCAGCAGCTTAGGTCGCCTAGCGGGGCGGAATGAGCAGTTCTTC
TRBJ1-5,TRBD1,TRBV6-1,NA,CASSETGEQPQHF,TGTGCCAGCAGTGAAACAGGGGAGCAGCCCCAGCATTTT
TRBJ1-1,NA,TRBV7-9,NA,CASSTRQAHNTEAFF,TGTGCCAGCAGCACGAGACAGGCCCATAACACTGAAGCTTTCTTT
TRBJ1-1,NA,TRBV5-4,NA,CASSSSGREAFF,TGTGCCAGCAGTTCCTCCGGGAGGGAAGCTTTCTTT
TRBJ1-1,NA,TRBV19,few,CASRNRGKNTEAFF,TGTGCCAGTAGGAATCGAGGAAAGAACACTGAAGCTTTCTTT
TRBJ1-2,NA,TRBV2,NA,CASSAIGGALYGYTF,TGTGCCAGCAGTGCCATTGGGGGGGCCCTCTATGGCTACACCTTC
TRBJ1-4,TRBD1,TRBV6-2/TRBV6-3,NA,CASSRKGQGAEKLFF,TGTGCCAGCAGCCGTAAGGGACAGGGGGCCGAAAAACTGTTTTTT
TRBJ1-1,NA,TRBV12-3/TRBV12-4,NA,CASRRTVNTEAFF,TGTGCCAGCAGGCGGACAGTCAACACTGAGGCTTTCTTT
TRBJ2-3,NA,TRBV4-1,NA,CASSQAGGTDTQYF,TGCGCCAGCAGCCAGGCCGGGGGCACAGATACGCAGTATTTT
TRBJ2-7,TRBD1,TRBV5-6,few,CASSLAKRARGRYEQYF,TGTGCCAGCAGCTTGGCCAAGCGCGCAAGGGGGCGATACGAGCAGTACTTC
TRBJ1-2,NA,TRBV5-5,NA,CASRGAPDSLYGYTF,TGTGCCAGCAGGGGGGCCCCGGACAGTCTCTATGGCTACACCTTC
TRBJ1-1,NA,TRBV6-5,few,CATTLGPGTEAFF,TGTGCCACTACCCTCGGCCCGGGCACTGAAGCTTTCTTT